A selection of T cell receptor beta chains follows, all from one sample in a study of graft-versus-host responses after intestinal transplantation. Method: immunoSEQ multiplex PCR; TCRdb's copy keeps in-frame clones and lacks some. The table shows under 130,000 clones, with 90% to 95% occurring only once. For these receptors, no antigen is known. Source: unstimulated CD8+ T cells sorted from spleen or lymph node cells, taken before intestinal transplant. These receptors all come from a human donor who received an intestinal transplant. Each CDR3 is given with its conserved first and last residue. Fields, in order: clone size, D gene, J gene, V gene, CDR3 DNA, CDR3 protein. The D gene is left open where the match is weak. For some rows the clone size is stated as once, few or many, or as a class when expanded; others skip it.

NA TRBD1 TRBJ1-1 TRBV10-3 TGTGCCATCAGTGATAGGACAGGGGCGGGGAACACTGAAGCTTTCTTT CAISDRTGAGNTEAFF
NA NA TRBJ1-1 TRBV5-8 TGTGCCAGCAGCTTGGAAGGGGCCCGCCCCAAGAACACTGAAGCTTTCTTT CASSLEGARPKNTEAFF
NA NA TRBJ1-2 TRBV19 TGTGCCAGTAAAGGAGGTGGGGACTATGGCTACACCTTC CASKGGGDYGYTF
NA NA TRBJ2-7 TRBV7-3 TGTCCTCAGCAAGGGCAGTGTGTCAACGAGCAGTACTTC CPQQGQCVNEQYF
NA TRBD2 TRBJ2-4 TRBV6-1 TGTGCCAGCAGTCTTGGGCGGGACTATAATAACATTCAGTACTTC CASSLGRDYNNIQYF
NA NA TRBJ2-3 TRBV7-2 TGTGCCGGCCGCACCTTCGGGGCAGATACGCAGTATTTT CAGRTFGADTQYF
NA NA TRBJ1-1 TRBV9 TGTGCCAGCAGTCCAGACCTCGGGGGTGAAGCTTTCTTT CASSPDLGGEAFF
once TRBD2 TRBJ2-5 TRBV27 TGTGCCAGCAGTTTTAGCGGGGTCGGAGAGACCCAGTACTTC CASSFSGVGETQYF
NA TRBD2 TRBJ2-2 TRBV7-9 TGTGCCAGCAGCGGGAGGACTAGTGGGGACACCGGGGAGCTGTTTTTT CASSGRTSGDTGELFF
NA TRBD2 TRBJ2-7 TRBV27 TGTGCCAGCAGCTTAGCGGGGGGGAACGAGCAGTACTTC CASSLAGGNEQYF
NA TRBD1 TRBJ1-5 TRBV5-8 TGTGCCAGCAGCTTGGCCGGGACAGCAGACTATAATCAGCCCCAGCATTTT CASSLAGTADYNQPQHF
once TRBD1 TRBJ2-7 TRBV9 TGTGCCAGCAGCGCCGAGGGGACAGGGACCGAGCAGTACTTC CASSAEGTGTEQYF
NA NA TRBJ2-2 TRBV9 TGTGCCAGCAGCGTAGGAGGCGGGGAGCTGTTTTTT CASSVGGGELFF
NA TRBD1 TRBJ1-2 TRBV9 TGTGCCAGCAGCGGAGACAGGGGGCCTGGCTACACCTTC CASSGDRGPGYTF
NA NA TRBJ2-1 TRBV19 TGTGCCAGTAGTATCCTGGTTTTTAGAGATGAGCAGTTCTTC CASSILVFRDEQFF
NA TRBD1 TRBJ2-5 TRBV4-1 TGCGCCAGCAGCCTAGGGACAGGGGGCCAAGAGACCCAGTACTTC CASSLGTGGQETQYF
NA TRBD1 TRBJ2-7 TRBV7-9 TGTGCCAGCAGCCCCCGGGACAGGGGGCCCTACGAGCAGTACTTC CASSPRDRGPYEQYF
NA NA TRBJ1-2 TRBV4-1 TGCGCCAGCAGCCAAGTAGATAGGGCGGCGTATGGCTACACCTTC CASSQVDRAAYGYTF
NA TRBD2 TRBJ2-2 TRBV13 TGTGCCAGCAGCCCGTTCCAGCGGGGGGGCACCGGGGAGCTGTTTTTT CASSPFQRGGTGELFF
NA NA TRBJ2-7 TRBV6-1 TGTGCCAGCAGTGAACTCCGGTTGGGTGGGGACGAGCAGTACTTC CASSELRLGGDEQYF
NA TRBD2 TRBJ2-3 TRBV4-1 TGCGCCAGCAGCCAAGCGCGGGGGGCTGTAGATACGCAGTATTTT CASSQARGAVDTQYF
NA NA TRBJ2-5 TRBV29-1 TGCAGCGTTGACGGAGGGGTGGAGACCCAGTACTTC CSVDGGVETQYF
few NA TRBJ2-5 TRBV5-4 TGTGCCTCCAGGGGGGCCGAAGAGACCCAGTACTTC CASRGAEETQYF
NA TRBD1 TRBJ2-7 TRBV10-2 TGCGCCAGCAGTGAACCCCGGGACAGCTACGAGCAGTACTTC CASSEPRDSYEQYF
NA NA TRBJ1-1 TRBV7-9 TGTGCCCACAGGGAGGCCGAGGGAGCTTTCTTT CAHREAEGAFF
NA TRBD2 TRBJ2-5 TRBV6-6 TGTGCCAGCAGTTACATTGGCGGGGGGGCCGGTGAGACCCAGTACTTC CASSYIGGGAGETQYF
NA TRBD1 TRBJ1-6 TRBV5-6 TGTGCCAGCAGCTTTGGGGACAGATATAATTCACCCCTCCACTTT CASSFGDRYNSPLHF
NA NA TRBJ1-1 TRBV27 TGTGCCAGCAGTTTAACGGCGGGGGGGAACACTGAAGCTTTCTTT CASSLTAGGNTEAFF
NA TRBD1 TRBJ2-7 TRBV19 TGTGCCAGTAGTGCCCGGGACAGTACCTACGAGCAGTACTTC CASSARDSTYEQYF
once NA TRBJ1-6 TRBV25-1 TGTGCCAGCAAGGGGGTCAATTCACCCCTCCACTTT CASKGVNSPLHF
NA NA TRBJ2-1 TRBV9 TGTGCCAGCAGCCAACAGGGCTACAATGAGCAGTTCTTC CASSQQGYNEQFF
NA TRBD2 TRBJ2-7 TRBV6-1 TGTGCCAGCTCGAGCGGGGTGACCTACGAGCAGTACTTC CASSSGVTYEQYF
NA NA TRBJ1-2 TRBV5-6 TGTGCCAGCAGCTCGCAGGGTGTGGACTATGGCTACACCTTC CASSSQGVDYGYTF
NA TRBD2 TRBJ2-1 TRBV7-9 TGTGCCAGCCTCCAATGGGCGGGGGGAGAGGGGGAGCAGTTCTTC CASLQWAGGEGEQFF
NA NA TRBJ1-1 TRBV7-9 TGTGCCAGCAGCTTACCGGGCACTGAAGCTTTCTTT CASSLPGTEAFF
NA TRBD1 TRBJ1-5 TRBV5-8 TGTGCCAGCAGCTCGCGACAGGGGGGTCAGCCCCAGCATTTT CASSSRQGGQPQHF
NA NA TRBJ2-7 TRBV27 TGTGCCAGCGTTTCTGGGATTGAGCAGTACTTC CASVSGIEQYF
NA NA TRBJ1-1 TRBV30 TGTGCCTGGAGTGTACTTCCGAACACTGAAGCTTTCTTT CAWSVLPNTEAFF
NA NA TRBJ1-5 TRBV2 TGTGCCAGCAGTGAAAGTTTAACAGCTAATCAGCCCCAGCATTTT CASSESLTANQPQHF
NA NA TRBJ1-1 TRBV9 TGTGCCAGCAGCGGAGACACAGCCTTGAACACTGAAGCTTTCTTT CASSGDTALNTEAFF
once TRBD1 TRBJ2-7 TRBV6-1 TGTGCCAGCAGTGGGACAGGTAGCTACGAGCAGTACTTC CASSGTGSYEQYF
NA NA TRBJ2-5 TRBV27 TGTGCCAGCAGTTTTATGGGTGGCGAGGAGCAAGAGACCCAGTACTTC CASSFMGGEEQETQYF
NA NA TRBJ1-2 TRBV6-1 TGTGCCAGCAGTGAATGGGAGTATAACTATGGCTACACCTTC CASSEWEYNYGYTF